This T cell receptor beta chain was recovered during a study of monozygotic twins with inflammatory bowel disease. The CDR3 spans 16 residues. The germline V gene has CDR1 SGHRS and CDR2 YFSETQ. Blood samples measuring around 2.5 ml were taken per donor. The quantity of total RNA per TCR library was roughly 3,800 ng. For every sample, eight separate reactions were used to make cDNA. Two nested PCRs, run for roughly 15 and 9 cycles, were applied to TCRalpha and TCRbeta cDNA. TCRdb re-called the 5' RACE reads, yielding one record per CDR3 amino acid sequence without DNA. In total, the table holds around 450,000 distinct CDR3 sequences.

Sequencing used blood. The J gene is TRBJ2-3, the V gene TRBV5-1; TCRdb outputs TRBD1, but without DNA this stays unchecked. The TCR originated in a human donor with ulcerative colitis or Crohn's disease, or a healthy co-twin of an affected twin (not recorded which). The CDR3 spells CASSLDGRVGADTQYF. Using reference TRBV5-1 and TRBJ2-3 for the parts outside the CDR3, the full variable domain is KAGVTQTPRYLIKTRGQQVTLSCSPISGHRSVSWYQQTPGQGLQFLFEYFSETQRNKGNFPGRFSGRQFSNSRSEMNVSTLELGDSALYLCASSLDGRVGADTQYFGPGTRLTVL.